This T cell receptor beta chain was obtained from a study of cytomegalovirus exposure and HLA in healthy donors. Study in general: A data release that came early held tens of millions of unique TCRs from HLA-typed donors. Study-wide findings and caveats: Productive rates of about 90% or about 30% were seen for most TCR beta V segments in an earlier analysis. The listing of 160 or so TCR beta chains classed them as cytomegalovirus-associated.

The PCR was carried out with 60 Vbeta primers and 13 Jbeta primers. The assay was immunoSEQ multiplex PCR, and TCRdb's table has in-frame clones only and misses some. Recorded for this sample: 65,000 to 85,000 clones. For this clone: The antigen is not known.

Material: PBMCs. This sequence was found in a woman between 25 and 40 years old in good health and CMV-seronegative.

The chain's CDR3 is CSVEGANIQYF. CDR3 sequence (DNA): TGCAGCGTTGAAGGAGCAAACATTCAGTACTTC. The chain carries TRBV29-1 and TRBJ2-4, with D unclear. The V gene lost 1 base and the J gene lost 6 bases, with 4 bases spanning the gap. This CDR3 is built from 11 residues. Germline-derived CDR1 and CDR2 are SQVTM and ANQGSEA. The full variable domain, completed using reference TRBV29-1 and TRBJ2-4, is SAVISQKPSRDICQRGTSLTIQCQVDSQVTMMFWYRQQPGQSLTLIATANQGSEATYESGFVIDKFPISRPNLTFSTLTVSNMSPEDSSIYLCSVEGANIQYFGAGTRLSVL.